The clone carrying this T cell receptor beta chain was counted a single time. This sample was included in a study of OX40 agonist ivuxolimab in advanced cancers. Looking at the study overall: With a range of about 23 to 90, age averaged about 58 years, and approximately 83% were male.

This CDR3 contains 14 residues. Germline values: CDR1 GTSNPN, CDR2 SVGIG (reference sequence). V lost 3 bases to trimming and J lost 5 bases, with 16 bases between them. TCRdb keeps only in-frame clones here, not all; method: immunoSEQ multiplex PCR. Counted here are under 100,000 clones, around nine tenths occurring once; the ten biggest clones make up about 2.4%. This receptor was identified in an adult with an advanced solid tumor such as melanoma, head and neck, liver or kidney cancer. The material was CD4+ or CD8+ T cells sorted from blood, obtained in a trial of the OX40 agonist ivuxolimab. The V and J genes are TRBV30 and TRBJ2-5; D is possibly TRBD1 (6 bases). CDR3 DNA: TGTGCCTGGAGGCGTCCCTTCCAGGGGGAGACCCAGTACTTC. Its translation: CAWRRPFQGETQYF.